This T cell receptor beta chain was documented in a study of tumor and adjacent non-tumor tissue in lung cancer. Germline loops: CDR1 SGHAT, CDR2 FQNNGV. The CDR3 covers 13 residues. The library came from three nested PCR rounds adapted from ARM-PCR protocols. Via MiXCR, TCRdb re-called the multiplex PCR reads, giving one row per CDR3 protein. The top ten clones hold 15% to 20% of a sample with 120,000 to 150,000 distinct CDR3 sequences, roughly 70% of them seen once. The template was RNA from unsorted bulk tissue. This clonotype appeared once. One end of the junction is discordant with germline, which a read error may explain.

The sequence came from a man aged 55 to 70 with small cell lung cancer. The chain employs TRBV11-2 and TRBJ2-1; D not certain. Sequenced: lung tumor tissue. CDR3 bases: TGTGTCAGCAGCTTCGTGCTCAATGATGAGCAGTTCTTC. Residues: CVSSFVLNDEQFF.